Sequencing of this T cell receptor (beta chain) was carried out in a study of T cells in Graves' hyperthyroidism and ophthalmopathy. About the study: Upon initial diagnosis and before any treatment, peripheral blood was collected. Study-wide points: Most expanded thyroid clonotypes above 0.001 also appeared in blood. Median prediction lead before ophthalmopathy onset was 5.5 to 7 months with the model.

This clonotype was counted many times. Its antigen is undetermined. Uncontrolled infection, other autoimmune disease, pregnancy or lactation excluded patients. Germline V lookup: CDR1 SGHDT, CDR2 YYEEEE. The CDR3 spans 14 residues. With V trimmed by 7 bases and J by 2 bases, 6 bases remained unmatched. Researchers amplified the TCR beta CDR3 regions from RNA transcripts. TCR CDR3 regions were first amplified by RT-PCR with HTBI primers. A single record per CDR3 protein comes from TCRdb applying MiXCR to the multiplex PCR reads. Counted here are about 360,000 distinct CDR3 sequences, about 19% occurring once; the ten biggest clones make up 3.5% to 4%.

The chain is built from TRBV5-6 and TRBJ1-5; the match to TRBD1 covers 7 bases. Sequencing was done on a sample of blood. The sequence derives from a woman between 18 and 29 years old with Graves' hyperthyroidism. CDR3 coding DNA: TGTGCCAGCCGACAGGGCCCGGGCAATCAGCCCCAGCATTTT. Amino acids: CASRQGPGNQPQHF.